The entry below describes one T cell receptor (beta chain). The antigen remains unidentified. Relative to the germline gene, one junction end is altered; a read error may explain this. These data originate in a study of graft-versus-host responses after intestinal transplantation. General study findings and limits: Clonal ratios of graft-versus-host to host-versus-graft in allografts were high for patients exhibiting graft-donor T cell macrochimerism.

The CDR3 runs 14 residues. Germline values: CDR1 MNHEY, CDR2 SMNVEV (reference sequence). Repertoires were generated with immunoSEQ multiplex PCR, while TCRdb's copy carries only in-frame clones and drops some. The sample consists of 90,000 to 150,000 clones, 85% to 95% of them appearing once. The TCR comes from a human donor who received an intestinal transplant. The gene calls are TRBV27 and TRBJ1-1, with D possibly being TRBD1 (6 bases). The source material was unstimulated CD4+ T cells sorted from spleen or lymph node cells, sampled before intestinal transplant. This CDR3 is CASSLNRVKTEAFF. CDR3 in DNA: TGTGCCAGCAGTTTAAACAGGGTGAAAACTGAAGCTTTCTTT.